This TCR beta chain derives from a study of blood T cells in healthy people across ages. CDR1 and CDR2 from the germline V gene are SGHRS and YFSETQ. The CDR3 has 15 residues. The ends lost 3 bases at V and 4 bases at J; junction bases unmatched: 7. A second PCR of 7 to 11 cycles used a sample-barcoded 5' primer and a J-beta primer mix. TCRdb processed the 5' RACE reads anew with MiXCR; each CDR3 protein has one entry. The sample carries around 670,000 distinct CDR3 sequences, about 30% recorded once. At least ten counts were recorded for this clonotype. This chain uses TRBV5-1 with TRBJ2-3, with TRBD2 matching over 8 bases. The specimen sequenced was blood. This TCR was recovered from a woman over 75 in good health. For the CDR3, the DNA is TGCGCCAGCAGCTCGGGAGGGGGGCTGTCAGATACGCAGTATTTT. Protein sequence: CASSSGGGLSDTQYF.